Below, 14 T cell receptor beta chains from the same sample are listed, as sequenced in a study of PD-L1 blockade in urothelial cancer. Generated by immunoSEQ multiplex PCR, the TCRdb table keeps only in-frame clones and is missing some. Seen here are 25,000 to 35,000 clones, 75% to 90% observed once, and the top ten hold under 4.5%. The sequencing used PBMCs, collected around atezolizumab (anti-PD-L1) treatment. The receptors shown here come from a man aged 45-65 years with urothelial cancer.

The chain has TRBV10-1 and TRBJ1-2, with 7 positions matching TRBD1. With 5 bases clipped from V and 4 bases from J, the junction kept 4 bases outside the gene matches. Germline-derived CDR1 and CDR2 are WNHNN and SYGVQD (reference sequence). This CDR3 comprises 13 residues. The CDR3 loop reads CASSPGTAYGYTF. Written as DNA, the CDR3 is TGCGCCAGCAGTCCCGGGACAGCCTATGGCTACACCTTC.

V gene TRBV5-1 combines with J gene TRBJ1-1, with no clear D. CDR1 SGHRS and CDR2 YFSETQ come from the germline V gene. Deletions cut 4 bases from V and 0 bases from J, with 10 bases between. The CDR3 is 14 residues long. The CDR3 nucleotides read TGCGCCAGCAGCCCGGGAAACATGAACACTGAAGCTTTCTTT. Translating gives CASSPGNMNTEAFF. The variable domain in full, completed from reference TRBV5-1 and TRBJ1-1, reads KAGVTQTPRYLIKTRGQQVTLSCSPISGHRSVSWYQQTPGQGLQFLFEYFSETQRNKGNFPGRFSGRQFSNSRSEMNVSTLELGDSALYLCASSPGNMNTEAFFGQGTRLTVV.

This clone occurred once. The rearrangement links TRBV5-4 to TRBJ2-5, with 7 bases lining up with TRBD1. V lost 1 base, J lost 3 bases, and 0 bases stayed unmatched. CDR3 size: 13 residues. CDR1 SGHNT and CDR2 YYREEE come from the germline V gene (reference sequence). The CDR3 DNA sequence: TGTGCCAGCAGCTTGCAGGGGGAAGAGACCCAGTACTTC. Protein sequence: CASSLQGEETQYF.

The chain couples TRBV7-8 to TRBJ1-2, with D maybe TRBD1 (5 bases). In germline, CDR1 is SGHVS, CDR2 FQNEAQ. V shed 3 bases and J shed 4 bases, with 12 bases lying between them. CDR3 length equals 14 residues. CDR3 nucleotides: TGTGCCAGCAGCTTGGGGCGAGAACCCTATGGCTACACCTTC. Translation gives CASSLGREPYGYTF.

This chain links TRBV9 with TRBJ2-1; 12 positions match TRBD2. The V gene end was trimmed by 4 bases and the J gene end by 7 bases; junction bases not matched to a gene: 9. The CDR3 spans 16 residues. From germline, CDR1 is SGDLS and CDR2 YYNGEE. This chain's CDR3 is CASSSQLAGGLNEQFF. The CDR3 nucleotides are TGTGCCAGCAGCAGCCAACTAGCGGGAGGTTTAAATGAGCAGTTCTTC.

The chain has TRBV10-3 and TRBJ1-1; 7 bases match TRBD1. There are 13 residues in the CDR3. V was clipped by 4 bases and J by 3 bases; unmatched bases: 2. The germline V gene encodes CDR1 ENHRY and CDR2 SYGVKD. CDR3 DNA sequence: TGTGCCATCAGTGGTGACAGGGACACTGAAGCTTTCTTT. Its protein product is CAISGDRDTEAFF.

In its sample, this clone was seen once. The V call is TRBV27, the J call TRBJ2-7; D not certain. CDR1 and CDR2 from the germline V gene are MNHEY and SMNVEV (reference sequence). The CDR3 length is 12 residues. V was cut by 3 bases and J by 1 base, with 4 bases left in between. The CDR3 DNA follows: TGTGCCAGCAGTTTTAATTCCTACGAGCAGTACTTC. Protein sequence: CASSFNSYEQYF.

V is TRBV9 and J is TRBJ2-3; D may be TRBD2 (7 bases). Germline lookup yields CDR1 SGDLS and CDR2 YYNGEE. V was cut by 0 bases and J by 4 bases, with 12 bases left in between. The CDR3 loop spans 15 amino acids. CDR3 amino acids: CASSVAGGAADTQYF. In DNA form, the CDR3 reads TGTGCCAGCAGCGTAGCGGGGGGCGCAGCAGATACGCAGTATTTT.

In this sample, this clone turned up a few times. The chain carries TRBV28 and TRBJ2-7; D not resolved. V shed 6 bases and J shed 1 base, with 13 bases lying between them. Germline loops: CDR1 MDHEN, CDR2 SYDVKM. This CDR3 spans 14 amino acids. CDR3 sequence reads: CASSPPGSSYEQYF. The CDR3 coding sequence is TGTGCCAGCAGCCCCCCAGGTTCATCCTACGAGCAGTACTTC.

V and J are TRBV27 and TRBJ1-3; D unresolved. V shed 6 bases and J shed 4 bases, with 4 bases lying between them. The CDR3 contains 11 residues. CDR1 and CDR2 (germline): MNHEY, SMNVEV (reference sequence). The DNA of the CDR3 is TGTGCCAGCAGGAGGGGAAACACCATATATTTT. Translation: CASRRGNTIYF.

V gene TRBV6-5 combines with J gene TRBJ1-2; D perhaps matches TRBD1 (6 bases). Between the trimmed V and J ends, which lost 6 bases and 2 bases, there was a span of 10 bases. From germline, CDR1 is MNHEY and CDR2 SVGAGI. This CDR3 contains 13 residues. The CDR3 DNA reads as TGTGCCAGCAGAGTCCAGGGGAACTATGGCTACACCTTC. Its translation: CASRVQGNYGYTF.

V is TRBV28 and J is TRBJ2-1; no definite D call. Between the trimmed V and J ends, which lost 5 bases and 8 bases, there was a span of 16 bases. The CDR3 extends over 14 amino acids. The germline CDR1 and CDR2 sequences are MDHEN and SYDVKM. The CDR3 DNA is TGTGCCAGCAGTCCATCGGCGGTCTGGGATGAGCAGTTCTTC. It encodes CASSPSAVWDEQFF.

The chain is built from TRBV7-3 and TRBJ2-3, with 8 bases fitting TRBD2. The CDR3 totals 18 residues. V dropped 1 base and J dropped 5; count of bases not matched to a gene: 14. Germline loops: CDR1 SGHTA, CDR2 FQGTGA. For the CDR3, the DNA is TGTGCCAGCAGCTTAAATGAAGCGGCGCGGGGGGATATAGATACGCAGTATTTT. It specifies CASSLNEAARGDIDTQYF.

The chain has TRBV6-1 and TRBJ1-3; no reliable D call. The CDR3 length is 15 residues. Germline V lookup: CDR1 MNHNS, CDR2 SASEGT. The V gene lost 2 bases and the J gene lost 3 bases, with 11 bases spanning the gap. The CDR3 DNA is TGTGCCAGCAGTGAACTTACTAAACTTGGAAACACCATATATTTT. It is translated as CASSELTKLGNTIYF.